This T cell receptor beta chain appears in the sequencing data of a study of beta chain features in type 1 diabetes. The overall study: Sorted cells from all samples, numbering 100 million to 120 million, were examined. Study-wide results and caveats: In these data, an HLA type influence on TCRB rearrangement remained unresolved. Moderately but significantly shorter TCRB CDR3s were found in Type 1 diabetes patients in all four CD4+ subsets.

Investigators reverse transcribed all isolated RNA, so they sequenced expressed TCRB transcripts. TCRdb keeps only in-frame clones here, not all; method: immunoSEQ multiplex PCR. The sample shows hundreds of thousands of clones, approximately 10% of them seen only once. V was clipped by 3 bases and J by 3 bases, with 16 bases between them. The CDR3 loop spans 16 amino acids. The V gene's germline CDR1 is SGHDT and CDR2 YYEEEE. Donors contributed one heparinised blood draw apiece, averaging roughly 0.12 L. A word on this clone: Its antigen is still unknown.

V gene TRBV5-6 combines with J gene TRBJ1-5; D uncertain. Sample: naive CD4+ T cells from blood. The sequence was obtained from a woman aged 30 to 39 in good health. The CDR3 region is CASSSFGNGDNQPQHF. Here the CDR3 DNA reads TGTGCCAGCAGCTCCTTCGGGAATGGAGACAATCAGCCCCAGCATTTT.